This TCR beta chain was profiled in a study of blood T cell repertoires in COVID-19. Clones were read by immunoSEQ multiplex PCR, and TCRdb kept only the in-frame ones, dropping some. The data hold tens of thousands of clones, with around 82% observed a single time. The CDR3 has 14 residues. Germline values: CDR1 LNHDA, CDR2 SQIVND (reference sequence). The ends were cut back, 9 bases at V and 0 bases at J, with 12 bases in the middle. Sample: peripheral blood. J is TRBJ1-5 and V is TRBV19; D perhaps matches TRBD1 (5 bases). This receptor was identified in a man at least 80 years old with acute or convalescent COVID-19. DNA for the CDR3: TGTGCCAGCGACAGTTCCTATAGCAATCAGCCCCAGCATTTT. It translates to CASDSSYSNQPQHF.